These 15 T cell receptor beta chains share one sample of origin, sequenced in a study of cytomegalovirus exposure and HLA in healthy donors. Produced via immunoSEQ multiplex PCR; TCRdb's table is partial and in-frame only. The sample gives around 190,000 clones, around nine tenths of which show up once; approximately 7% is in the top ten. The specimen was PBMCs. These receptors originate from a man aged 30-40 years in good health and CMV-seropositive.

This chain links TRBV6-1 with TRBJ1-5; D unresolved. The CDR3 extends over 14 amino acids. Trimming left V 4 bases short and J 2 bases short, with 9 bases between. Germline CDR1 and CDR2: MNHNS and SASEGT. The CDR3 DNA follows: TGTGCCAGCAGTGGGAACGGTGGCAATCAGCCCCAGCATTTT. Translated, it gives CASSGNGGNQPQHF.

The V and J genes are TRBV9 and TRBJ1-2; tentatively, D is TRBD1 (5 bases). Trimming left V 4 bases short and J 5 bases short, with 21 bases between. Germline V gives CDR1 SGDLS, CDR2 YYNGEE. The CDR3 sequence is 16 residues long. CDR3 sequence: CASSPHSGGRTYGYTF. In DNA form, the CDR3 reads TGTGCCAGCAGCCCTCACTCCGGGGGGAGGACTTATGGCTACACCTTC. Based on the CDR3 plus reference TRBV9 and TRBJ1-2, the full variable domain is DSGVTQTPKHLITATGQRVTLRCSPRSGDLSVYWYQQSLDQGLQFLIQYYNGEERAKGNILERFSAQQFPDLHSELNLSSLELGDSALYFCASSPHSGGRTYGYTFGSGTRLTVV.

In its sample, this clone was seen a few times. This CDR3 is also generated by other DNA sequences in the sample. This chain links TRBV15 with TRBJ2-2; D not certain. The CDR3 has 13 residues. The germline gives CDR1 LNHNV, CDR2 YYDKDF (reference sequence). Trimming took 0 bases from V and 5 from J, leaving 4 bases between them. The CDR3 bases are TGTGCCACCAGCAGAGACGGGACCGGGGAGCTGTTTTTT. Translating gives CATSRDGTGELFF.

The chain employs TRBV11-1 and TRBJ1-1; 8 bases line up with TRBD1. CDR1 and CDR2 from the germline V gene are SGHAT and FQDESV (reference sequence). The CDR3 runs 15 residues. V gave up 5 bases and J gave up 11 bases; unmatched junction bases: 16. The CDR3 loop is CASSQGGQAPLWAFF. The CDR3 bases are TGTGCCAGCAGCCAGGGGGGACAGGCACCTCTATGGGCTTTCTTT.

The V call is TRBV6-6, the J call TRBJ2-7; tentative D call: TRBD1 (6 bases). Trimming took 3 bases from V and 2 from J, leaving 8 bases between them. The CDR3 is 13 amino acids. Per the germline V gene, CDR1 is MNHNY and CDR2 is SVGAGI (reference sequence). CDR3 in amino acids: CASSYNRAYEQYF. In DNA, the CDR3 is TGTGCCAGCAGTTATAACAGGGCCTACGAGCAGTACTTC.

J is TRBJ1-5 and V is TRBV19, with TRBD1 as a possible D gene (5 bases). V was shortened by 1 base and J by 7 bases, with 11 bases between the two germline ends. The CDR3 totals 14 residues. Germline assignment: CDR1 LNHDA and CDR2 SQIVND (reference sequence). DNA for the CDR3: TGTGCCAGTAGTATAGGGGGCTTACTCCAGCCCCAGCATTTT. This encodes CASSIGGLLQPQHF. The variable domain in full, with the rest retrieved from reference TRBV19 and TRBJ1-5, is DGGITQSPKYLFRKEGQNVTLSCEQNLNHDAMYWYRQDPGQGLRLIYYSQIVNDFQKGDIAEGYSVSREKKESFPLTVTSAQKNPTAFYLCASSIGGLLQPQHFGDGTRLSIL.

The genes are TRBV19 and TRBJ2-5; either TRBD1 or TRBD2 may supply D (5 bases each). CDR3 length equals 13 residues. V lost 5 bases and J 2 bases, leaving 9 bases between the germline ends. Germline CDR1 is LNHDA and CDR2 is SQIVND (reference sequence). DNA of the CDR3: TGTGCCAGTAGTCTGGGACCTCAAGAGACCCAGTACTTC. It specifies CASSLGPQETQYF.

The V call is TRBV5-1, the J call TRBJ2-5; 10 bases fit TRBD2. Germline assignment: CDR1 SGHRS and CDR2 YFSETQ. After removal of 4 bases from V and 3 bases from J, the junction contained 0 bases not matched to a gene. The CDR3 consists of 13 residues. In nucleotides, the CDR3 is TGCGCCAGCAGCGGGACTAGCGAAGAGACCCAGTACTTC. This codes for CASSGTSEETQYF.

This clone showed up just once. The CDR3 spells CASSQVWRGDTEAFF. The CDR3, as DNA: TGCGCCAGCAGCCAAGTATGGAGGGGGGACACTGAAGCTTTCTTT. The chain couples TRBV4-3 to TRBJ1-1; maybe TRBD1 (6 bases). Germline V gene lookup returns CDR1 LGHNA and CDR2 YSLEER. Trimming stripped 1 base from V and 3 bases from J, with 12 bases between. There are 15 residues in the CDR3.

The chain combines TRBV29-1 with TRBJ2-3; no reliable D call. The V end lost 4 bases, the J end lost 2 bases, and 13 bases lay between the germline ends. Germline loops: CDR1 SQVTM, CDR2 ANQGSEA. This CDR3 contains 14 residues. CDR3 residues: CSVGHPSATDTQYF. The DNA for the CDR3 is TGCAGCGTTGGACACCCTTCTGCCACAGATACGCAGTATTTT.

This clone came up once. One end of the junction is discordant with germline, which a read error may explain. The rearrangement joins TRBV6-1 to TRBJ1-2; D remains ambiguous. The CDR3 loop spans 11 amino acids. The germline gives CDR1 MNHNS, CDR2 SASEGT. This chain's CDR3 is CASSELDHYSF. CDR3 sequence (DNA): TGTGCCAGCAGTGAACTTGACCATTACTCCTTC.

V usage is TRBV5-1 and J usage is TRBJ1-4, with a weak D call TRBD1 (5 bases). With 0 bases removed from V and 3 bases from J, the gap between germline ends came to 9 bases. From germline, CDR1 is SGHRS and CDR2 YFSETQ. The CDR3 spans 15 residues. CDR3 nucleotides: TGCGCCAGCAGCTTGGGACAGTCACCTAATGAAAAACTGTTTTTT. It yields the protein CASSLGQSPNEKLFF.

The gene calls are TRBV11-3 and TRBJ1-3; D possibly corresponds to TRBD1 (6 bases). Looked up from germline, CDR1 is SGHNT and CDR2 is YENEEA. The CDR3 is made up of 14 amino acids. V was cut by 6 bases and J by 2 bases, with 11 bases left in between. The CDR3 nucleotides read TGTGCCAGCAGTGGGGGCAAAGCTGGAAACACCATATATTTT. Protein sequence: CASSGGKAGNTIYF.

The genes are TRBV28 and TRBJ1-4, with 8 nucleotides matching TRBD1. The V gene end was trimmed by 7 bases and the J gene end by 3 bases; junction bases not matched to a gene: 13. CDR3 size: 17 residues. Germline CDR1 is MDHEN and CDR2 is SYDVKM. CDR3 DNA sequence: TGTGCCAGCATCGACTCAGGGGGCGCGAAGTCTAATGAAAAACTGTTTTTT. It yields the protein CASIDSGGAKSNEKLFF.

The chain is built from TRBV5-6 and TRBJ2-7, with D perhaps TRBD1 or TRBD2 (6 bases each). CDR1 is SGHDT and CDR2 is YYEEEE in the germline V gene. With 1 base removed from V and 0 bases from J, the gap between germline ends came to 8 bases. CDR3 length: 14 residues. CDR3 in amino acids: CASSLKGGSYEQYF. The CDR3 nucleotides are TGTGCCAGCAGCTTGAAGGGGGGCTCCTACGAGCAGTACTTC.